The clone carrying this T cell receptor (beta chain) was counted once. The repertoire was sequenced with immunoSEQ multiplex PCR; TCRdb's copy has only in-frame clones and lacks some. This sample has about 220,000 clones, with roughly 84% found just once. This specimen comes from a study of blood T cell repertoires in COVID-19. At the level of the study: The United States, Italy and Spain supplied acute and convalescent COVID-19 samples.

The sample consisted of PBMCs or T cells enriched from blood (not recorded which). This clonotype was sampled from a woman between 35 and 50 years old who had recovered from COVID-19.

The CDR3 nucleotides read TGTGCCAGCAGTTTACTAGCGGGAGATACCAACGAGCAGTACGTC. Translation: CASSLLAGDTNEQYV. The rearrangement uses TRBV6-2 or TRBV6-3 and TRBJ2-7, with 11 bases matching TRBD2. The CDR3 contains 15 residues. Germline V gives CDR1 MNHEY, CDR2 SVGEGT. J gave up 5 bases and V 4 bases, and 7 bases lay outside the gene matches.